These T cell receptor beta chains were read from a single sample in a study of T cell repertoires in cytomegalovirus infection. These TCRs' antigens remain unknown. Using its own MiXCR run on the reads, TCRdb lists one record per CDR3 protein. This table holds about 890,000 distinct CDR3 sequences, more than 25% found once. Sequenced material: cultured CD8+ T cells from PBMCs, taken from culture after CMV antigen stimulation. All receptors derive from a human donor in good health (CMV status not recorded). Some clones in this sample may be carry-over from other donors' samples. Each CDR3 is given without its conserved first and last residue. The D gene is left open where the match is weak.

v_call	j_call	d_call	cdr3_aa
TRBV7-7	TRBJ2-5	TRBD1	ASSYPGQGVTQY
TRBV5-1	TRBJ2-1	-	ASSLRRSDNEQF
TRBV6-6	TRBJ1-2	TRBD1	ASSYPTGDGMPYGYT
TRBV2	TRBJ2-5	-	ASLGGLGTQY
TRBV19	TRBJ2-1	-	ASSMSGFVYNEQF
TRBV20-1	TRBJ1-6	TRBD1	SALKAQGDLWGNSPLH
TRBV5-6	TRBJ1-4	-	ASSSGRPNEKLF
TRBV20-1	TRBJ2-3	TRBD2	SVPGHPGGMDTQY
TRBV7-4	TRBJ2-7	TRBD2	TSSLDGVAGNRYEQY
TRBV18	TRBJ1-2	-	ASSPRGVYGYT
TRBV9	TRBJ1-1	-	ASSTSGVAEAF
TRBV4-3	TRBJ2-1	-	ASSQAASGEQF
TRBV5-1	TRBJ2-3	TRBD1	ASSSDRDSTDTQY
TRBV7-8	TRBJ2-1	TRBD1	ASSTRVGQPGNEQF
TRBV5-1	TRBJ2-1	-	ASSLEGGGTYNEQF
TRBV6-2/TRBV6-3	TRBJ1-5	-	ASAIPSWGNQPQH
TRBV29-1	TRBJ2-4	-	SVEGQVPYIQY
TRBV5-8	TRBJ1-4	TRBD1	ASRLDRGSNEKLF
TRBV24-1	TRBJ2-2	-	ATSDPRPSGNSTGELF
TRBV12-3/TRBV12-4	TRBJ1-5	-	ASSSEGHGNQPQH
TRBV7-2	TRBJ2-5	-	ASSTRSGIQETQY
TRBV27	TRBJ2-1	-	ASTLGGPSNEQF
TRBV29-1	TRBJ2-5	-	SARDEETQY
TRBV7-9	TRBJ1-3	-	ASSPRTGARGANSGNTIY
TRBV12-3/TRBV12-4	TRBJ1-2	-	ASSPTASDIYGYT
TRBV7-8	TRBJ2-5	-	ASPGEEETQY
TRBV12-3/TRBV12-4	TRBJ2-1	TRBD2	ASRYSGGASWQF
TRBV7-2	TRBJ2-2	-	ATEDRNTGELF
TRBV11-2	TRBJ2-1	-	ASSSPGQGKYNEQF
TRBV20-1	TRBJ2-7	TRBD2	SASSSGGSSYEQY
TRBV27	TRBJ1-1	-	ASSLRDNYVGAF
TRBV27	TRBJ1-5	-	ASKAMGNQPRH
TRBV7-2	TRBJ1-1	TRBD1	ASSLGGQAEAF
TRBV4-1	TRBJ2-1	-	ASSPHWDEQF
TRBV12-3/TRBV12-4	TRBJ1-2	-	ASSSTASLY
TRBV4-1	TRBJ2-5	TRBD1	ASSQVMGRGETQY
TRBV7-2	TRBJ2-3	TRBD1	ASSFRDRGLRAQY
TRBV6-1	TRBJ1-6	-	ASSEAGNSPLH
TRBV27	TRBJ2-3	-	ASTKTFTDTQY
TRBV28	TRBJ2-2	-	ASSFSLATGELF
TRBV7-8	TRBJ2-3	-	ASSLDGTQY
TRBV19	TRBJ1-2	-	ASRFSPHYGYT
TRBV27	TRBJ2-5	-	ASRVRGGWETQY
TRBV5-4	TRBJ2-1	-	ASSLRADDYNEQF
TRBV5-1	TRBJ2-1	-	ASLGERNNEQF
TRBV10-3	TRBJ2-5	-	AIKRAGNLETQY
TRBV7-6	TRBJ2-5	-	ASSRMETQY
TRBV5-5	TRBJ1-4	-	ASSFGERRDEKLF
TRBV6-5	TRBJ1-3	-	ASSYSIGVEGNTIY
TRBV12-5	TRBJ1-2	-	ASNLDSANYGYT
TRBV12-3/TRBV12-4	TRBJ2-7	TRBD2	ASSYSGGDPREQY
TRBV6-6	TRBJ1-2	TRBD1	ASNHPEGGASGYT
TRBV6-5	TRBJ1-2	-	ASSYSNRSLLFHGYT
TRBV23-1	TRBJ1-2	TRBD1	ASSPDRGLGYT